The sequence of this T cell receptor (beta chain) was determined in a study of blood T cell repertoires in COVID-19. Looking at the study overall: The United States, Italy and Spain supplied acute and convalescent COVID-19 samples. Sources were T cells, B-cell-depleted T cells, or PBMCs; the material itself was cDNA or gDNA.

The V end lost 3 bases, the J end lost 0 bases, and 7 bases lay between the germline ends. Germline V gene sequence: CDR1 KGHDR, CDR2 SFDVKD. The CDR3 is 15 amino acids. Clones were read by immunoSEQ multiplex PCR, and TCRdb kept only the in-frame ones, dropping some. Found here are a few hundred thousand clones, approximately 91% of them singletons; the top ten hold 2% to 3%. This clonotype was obtained from a person aged 18 to 30 with COVID-19, enrolled during active disease. Sequencing used peripheral blood. The chain has TRBV24-1 and TRBJ1-4, with TRBD1 as a possible D gene (6 bases). CDR3 DNA sequence: TGTGCCACCAGTGATGGGACAACAACTAATGAAAAACTGTTTTTT. Translation gives CATSDGTTTNEKLFF.